This T cell receptor beta chain stems from a study of OX40 agonist ivuxolimab in advanced cancers. As for the study in general: Ivuxolimab, which patients received intravenously every 2 weeks, was dosed at 0.01 to 10 mg/kg. Hepatocellular carcinoma, melanoma, renal cell or head and neck cancer occurred in dose-escalation patients.

The CDR3 covers 15 residues. The germline CDR1 and CDR2 sequences are SGHNT and YYREEE (reference sequence). Trimming took 3 bases from V and 4 from J; bases not matched to a gene: 9. This table comes from immunoSEQ multiplex PCR, and its TCRdb copy is limited to in-frame clones, with some not included. The data show fewer than 40,000 clones, around 90% seen once. Findings and limits, study-wide: CD8+ T cells averaged more expanded clones than CD4+. In the 0.1 to 3.0 mg/kg range, CD4+ and CD8+ blood T cells had expanded clonally by week 6.

As to this clone: Its antigen is as yet unknown.

This rearrangement joins TRBV5-4 to TRBJ2-5, with 7 bases matching TRBD1. The clonotype was recovered from an adult with an advanced solid tumor such as melanoma, head and neck, liver or kidney cancer. Sequenced material: CD4+ or CD8+ T cells sorted from blood, taken in a trial of the OX40 agonist ivuxolimab. The chain's CDR3 is CASSSDRAEAETQYF. In nucleotides, the CDR3 is TGTGCCAGCAGCTCAGACAGGGCCGAAGCAGAGACCCAGTACTTC.